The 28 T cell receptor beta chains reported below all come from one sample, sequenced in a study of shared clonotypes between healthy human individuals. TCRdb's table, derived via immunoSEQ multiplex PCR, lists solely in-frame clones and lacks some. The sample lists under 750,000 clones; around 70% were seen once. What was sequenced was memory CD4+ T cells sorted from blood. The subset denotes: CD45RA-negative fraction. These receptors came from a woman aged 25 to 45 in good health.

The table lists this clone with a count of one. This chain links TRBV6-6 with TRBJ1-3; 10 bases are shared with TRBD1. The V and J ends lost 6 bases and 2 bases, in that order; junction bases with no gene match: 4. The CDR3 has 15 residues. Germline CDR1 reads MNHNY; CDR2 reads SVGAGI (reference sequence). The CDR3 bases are TGTGCCAGCAGAACAGGACAGGGGGCTGGAAACACCATATATTTT. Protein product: CASRTGQGAGNTIYF.

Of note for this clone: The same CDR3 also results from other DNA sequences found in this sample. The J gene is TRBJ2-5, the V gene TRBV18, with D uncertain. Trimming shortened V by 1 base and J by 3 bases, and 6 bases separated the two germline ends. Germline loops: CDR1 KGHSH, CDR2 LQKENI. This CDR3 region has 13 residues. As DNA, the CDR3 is TGTGCCAGCTCACCACGGCAGGAAGAGACCCAGTACTTC. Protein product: CASSPRQEETQYF.

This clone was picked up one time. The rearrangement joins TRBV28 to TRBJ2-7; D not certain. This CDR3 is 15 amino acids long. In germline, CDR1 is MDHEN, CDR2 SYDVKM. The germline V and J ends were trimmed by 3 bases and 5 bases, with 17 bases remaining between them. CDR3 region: CASSFGRSGPNEQYF. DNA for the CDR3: TGTGCCAGCAGTTTCGGGCGGTCCGGCCCAAACGAGCAGTACTTC.

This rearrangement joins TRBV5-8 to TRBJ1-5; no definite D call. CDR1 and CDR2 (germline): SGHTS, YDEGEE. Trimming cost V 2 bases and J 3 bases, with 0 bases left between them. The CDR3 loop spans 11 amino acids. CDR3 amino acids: CASSFNQPQHF. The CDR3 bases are TGTGCCAGCAGCTTCAATCAGCCCCAGCATTTT.

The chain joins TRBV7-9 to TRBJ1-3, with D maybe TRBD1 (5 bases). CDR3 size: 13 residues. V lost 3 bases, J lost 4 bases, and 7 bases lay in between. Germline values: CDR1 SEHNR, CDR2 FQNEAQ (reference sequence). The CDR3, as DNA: TGTGCCAGCAGCTTGGGGGAAGGAAACACCATATATTTT. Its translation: CASSLGEGNTIYF.

Written as DNA, the CDR3 is TGTGCCAGTAGCATTGTAGCGGGAAGCGCAGATACGCAGTATTTT. Its protein is CASSIVAGSADTQYF. The genes are TRBV19 and TRBJ2-3; 8 nucleotides line up with TRBD2. Looked up from germline, CDR1 is LNHDA and CDR2 is SQIVND (reference sequence). The length of the CDR3 is 15 residues. J was trimmed by 4 bases and V by 6 bases; bases with no gene match: 9.

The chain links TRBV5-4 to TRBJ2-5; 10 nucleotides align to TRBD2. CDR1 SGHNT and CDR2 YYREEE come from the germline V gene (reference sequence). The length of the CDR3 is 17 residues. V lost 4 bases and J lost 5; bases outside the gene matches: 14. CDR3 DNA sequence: TGTGCCAGCAGCGAGGGTGTATCTAGCGGGAGAGGGGAGACCCAGTACTTC. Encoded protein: CASSEGVSSGRGETQYF.

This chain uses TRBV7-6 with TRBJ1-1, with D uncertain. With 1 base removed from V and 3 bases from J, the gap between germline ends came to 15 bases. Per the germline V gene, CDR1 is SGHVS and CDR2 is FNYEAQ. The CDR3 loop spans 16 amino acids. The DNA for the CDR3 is TGTGCCAGCAGCTTAGTGGACTCCGGGGTCGACACTGAAGCTTTCTTT. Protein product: CASSLVDSGVDTEAFF.

The CDR3 reads CASSPAGWETQYF. In DNA form, the CDR3 reads TGTGCCAGCAGCCCCGCGGGATGGGAGACCCAGTACTTC. V and J are TRBV11-3 and TRBJ2-5, with TRBD2 as a possible D gene (6 bases). Between the trimmed V and J ends, which lost 5 bases and 5 bases, there was a span of 12 bases. The CDR3 consists of 13 residues. Germline V gene lookup returns CDR1 SGHNT and CDR2 YENEEA. Full variable domain (outside the CDR3, taken from reference TRBV11-3 and TRBJ2-5): EAGVVQSPRYKIIEKKQPVAFWCNPISGHNTLYWYLQNLGQGPELLIRYENEEAVDDSQLPKDRFSAERLKGVDSTLKIQPAELGDSAVYLCASSPAGWETQYFGPGTRLLVL.

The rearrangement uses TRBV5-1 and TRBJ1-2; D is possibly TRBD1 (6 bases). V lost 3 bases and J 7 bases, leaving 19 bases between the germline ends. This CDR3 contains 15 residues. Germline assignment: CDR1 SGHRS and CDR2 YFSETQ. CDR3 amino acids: CASSSTSGAPSGYTF. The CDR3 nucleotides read TGCGCCAGCAGCTCAACGTCGGGGGCACCTAGTGGCTACACCTTC. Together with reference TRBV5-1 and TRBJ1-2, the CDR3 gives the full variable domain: KAGVTQTPRYLIKTRGQQVTLSCSPISGHRSVSWYQQTPGQGLQFLFEYFSETQRNKGNFPGRFSGRQFSNSRSEMNVSTLELGDSALYLCASSSTSGAPSGYTFGSGTRLTVV.

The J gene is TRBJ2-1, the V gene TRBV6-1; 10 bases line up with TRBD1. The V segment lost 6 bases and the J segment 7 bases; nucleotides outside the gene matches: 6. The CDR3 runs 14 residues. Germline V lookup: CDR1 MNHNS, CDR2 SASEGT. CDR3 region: CASSGGGQGNEQFF. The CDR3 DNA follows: TGTGCCAGCAGCGGGGGGGGACAGGGGAATGAGCAGTTCTTC.

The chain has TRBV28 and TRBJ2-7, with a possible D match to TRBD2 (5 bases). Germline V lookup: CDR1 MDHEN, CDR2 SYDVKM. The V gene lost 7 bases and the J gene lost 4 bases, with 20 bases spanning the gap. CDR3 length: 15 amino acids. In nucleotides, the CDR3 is TGTGCCAGCAAAACCCCGTCGGGGAACGAGTACGAGCAGTACTTC. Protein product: CASKTPSGNEYEQYF.

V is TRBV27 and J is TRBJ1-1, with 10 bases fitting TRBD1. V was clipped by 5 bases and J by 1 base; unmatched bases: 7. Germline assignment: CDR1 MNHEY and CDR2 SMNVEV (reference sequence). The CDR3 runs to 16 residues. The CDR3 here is CASSLPGTGENTEAFF. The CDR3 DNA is TGTGCCAGCAGTCTACCCGGGACAGGGGAGAACACTGAAGCTTTCTTT.

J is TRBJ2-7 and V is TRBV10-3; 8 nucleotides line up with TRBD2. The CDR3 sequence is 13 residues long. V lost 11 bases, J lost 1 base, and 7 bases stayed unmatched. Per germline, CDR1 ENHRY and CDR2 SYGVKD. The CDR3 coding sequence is TGTGCCGCGGGGGGAGCGGTTTCCTACGAGCAGTACTTC. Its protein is CAAGGAVSYEQYF.

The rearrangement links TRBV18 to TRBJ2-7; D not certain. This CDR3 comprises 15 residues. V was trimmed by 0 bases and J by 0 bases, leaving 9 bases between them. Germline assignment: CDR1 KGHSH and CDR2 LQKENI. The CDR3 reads CASSPPSYGSYEQYF. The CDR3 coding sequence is TGTGCCAGCTCACCACCGTCCTACGGCTCCTACGAGCAGTACTTC.

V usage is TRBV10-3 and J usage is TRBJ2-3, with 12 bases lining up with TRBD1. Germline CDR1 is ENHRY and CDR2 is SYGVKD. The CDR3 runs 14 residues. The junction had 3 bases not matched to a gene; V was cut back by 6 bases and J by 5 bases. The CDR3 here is CAIRGQGAGDTQYF. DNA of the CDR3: TGTGCCATCAGGGGACAGGGGGCCGGAGATACGCAGTATTTT.

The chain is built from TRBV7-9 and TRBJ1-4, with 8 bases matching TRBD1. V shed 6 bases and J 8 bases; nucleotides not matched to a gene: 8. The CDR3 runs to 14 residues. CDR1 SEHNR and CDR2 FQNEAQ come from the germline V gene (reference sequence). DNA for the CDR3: TGTGCCAGCAGTCACGGACAGGGCTGGGAAAAACTGTTTTTT. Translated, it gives CASSHGQGWEKLFF.

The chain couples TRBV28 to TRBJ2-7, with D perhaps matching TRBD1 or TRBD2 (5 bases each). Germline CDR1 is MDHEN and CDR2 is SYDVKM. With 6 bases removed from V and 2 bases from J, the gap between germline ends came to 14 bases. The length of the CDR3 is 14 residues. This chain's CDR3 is CASSLATGPYEQYF. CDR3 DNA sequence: TGTGCCAGCAGCTTAGCGACGGGACCCTACGAGCAGTACTTC.

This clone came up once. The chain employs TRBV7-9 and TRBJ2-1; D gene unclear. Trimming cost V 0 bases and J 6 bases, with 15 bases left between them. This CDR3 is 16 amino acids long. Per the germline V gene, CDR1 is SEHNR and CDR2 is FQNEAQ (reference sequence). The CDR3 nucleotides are TGTGCCAGCAGCTTAGCGACCGGGCGGAGATCCAATGAGCAGTTCTTC. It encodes CASSLATGRRSNEQFF.

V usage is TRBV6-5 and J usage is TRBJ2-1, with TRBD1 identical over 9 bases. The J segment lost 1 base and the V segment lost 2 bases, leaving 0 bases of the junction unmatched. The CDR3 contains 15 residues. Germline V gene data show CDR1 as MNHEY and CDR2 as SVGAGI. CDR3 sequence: CASSYGQGSYNEQFF. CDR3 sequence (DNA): TGTGCCAGCAGTTACGGACAGGGGTCCTACAATGAGCAGTTCTTC.

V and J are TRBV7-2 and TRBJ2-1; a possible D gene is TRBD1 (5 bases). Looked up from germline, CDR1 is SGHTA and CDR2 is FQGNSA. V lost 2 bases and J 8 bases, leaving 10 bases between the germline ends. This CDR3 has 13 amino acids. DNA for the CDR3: TGTGCCAGCAGCTTACCAGGGATGTATGAGCAGTTCTTC. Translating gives CASSLPGMYEQFF.

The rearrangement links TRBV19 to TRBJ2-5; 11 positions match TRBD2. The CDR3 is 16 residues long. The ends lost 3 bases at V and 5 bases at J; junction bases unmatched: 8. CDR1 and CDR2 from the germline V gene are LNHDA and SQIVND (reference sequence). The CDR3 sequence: CASSISLAGVGETQYF. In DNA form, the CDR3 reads TGTGCCAGTAGTATTTCACTAGCGGGAGTGGGGGAGACCCAGTACTTC.

The chain's CDR3 is CASRVGDLGTGELFF. CDR3 nucleotide sequence: TGTGCCAGCAGGGTGGGGGACCTGGGGACCGGGGAGCTGTTTTTT. The chain links TRBV25-1 to TRBJ2-2, with D perhaps given as TRBD1 or TRBD2 (5 bases each). CDR3 length equals 15 residues. The germline V gene has CDR1 MGHDK and CDR2 SYGVNS. Trimming pared 6 bases from V and 5 bases from J, leaving 16 bases between.

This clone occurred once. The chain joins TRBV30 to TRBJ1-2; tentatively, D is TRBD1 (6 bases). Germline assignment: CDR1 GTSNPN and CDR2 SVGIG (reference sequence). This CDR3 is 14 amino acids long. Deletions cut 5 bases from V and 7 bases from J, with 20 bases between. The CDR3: CAWDLGGYRRGYTF. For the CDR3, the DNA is TGTGCCTGGGACTTAGGGGGGTACAGGCGTGGCTACACCTTC. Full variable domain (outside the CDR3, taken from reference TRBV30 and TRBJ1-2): SQTIHQWPATLVQPVGSPLSLECTVEGTSNPNLYWYRQAAGRGLQLLFYSVGIGQISSEVPQNLSASRPQDRQFILSSKKLLLSDSGFYLCAWDLGGYRRGYTFGSGTRLTVV.

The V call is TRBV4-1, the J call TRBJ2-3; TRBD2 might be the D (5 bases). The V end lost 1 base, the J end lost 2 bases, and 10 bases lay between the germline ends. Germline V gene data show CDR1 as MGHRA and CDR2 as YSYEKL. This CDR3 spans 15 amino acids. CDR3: CASSQGPGDTDTQYF. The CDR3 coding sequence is TGCGCCAGCAGCCAAGGACCCGGGGACACAGATACGCAGTATTTT.

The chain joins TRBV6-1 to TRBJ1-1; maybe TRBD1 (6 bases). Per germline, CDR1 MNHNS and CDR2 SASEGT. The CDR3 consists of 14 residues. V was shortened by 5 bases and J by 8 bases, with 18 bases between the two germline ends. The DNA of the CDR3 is TGTGCCAGCAGTAGACGTCGACAGGCAACAGAAGCTTTCTTT. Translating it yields CASSRRRQATEAFF.

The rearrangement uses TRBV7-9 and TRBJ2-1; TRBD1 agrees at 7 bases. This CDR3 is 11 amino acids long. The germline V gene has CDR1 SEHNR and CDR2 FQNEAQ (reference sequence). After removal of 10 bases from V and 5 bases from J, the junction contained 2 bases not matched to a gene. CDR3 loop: CATQGNNEQFF. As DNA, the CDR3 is TGTGCCACACAGGGGAACAATGAGCAGTTCTTC.

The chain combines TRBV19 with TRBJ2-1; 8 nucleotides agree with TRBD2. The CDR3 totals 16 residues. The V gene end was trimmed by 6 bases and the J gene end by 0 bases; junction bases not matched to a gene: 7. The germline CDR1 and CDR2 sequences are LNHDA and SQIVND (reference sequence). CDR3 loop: CASRRSGTISYNEQFF. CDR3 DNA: TGTGCCAGTAGACGTAGCGGGACAATCTCCTACAATGAGCAGTTCTTC.